The clone carrying this TCR beta chain is classed as large. Its specificity is unknown. Multiplex PCR with BIOMED2 TRB-A/B primer pools amplified TRB rearrangements. TCRdb recomputed calls from the multiplex PCR reads with MiXCR, one row per CDR3 protein. The sample lists approximately 5,200 distinct CDR3 sequences; just under 20% were seen once. These data belong to a study of T and B cells in COVID-19 patients. TRB was amplified from about 250-500 ng of blood genomic DNA. Study results and limitations: In COVID-19 patients, T cell receptor beta variable and joining gene use was reportedly strongly skewed.

This CDR3 spans 14 amino acids. CDR1 is SQVTM, CDR2 ANQGSEA, per germline. The V gene lost 4 bases and the J gene lost 4 bases, with 15 bases spanning the gap. What was sequenced was blood. The chain joins TRBV29-1 to TRBJ2-3; tentatively, D is TRBD1 (6 bases). This clonotype originated in a human donor who had recovered from COVID-19. The CDR3 region has the DNA TGCAGCGTTGGTCGACAGGCCCCCTCAGATACGCAGTATTTT. As protein: CSVGRQAPSDTQYF.